This T cell receptor (beta chain) was recorded in a study of blood T cell repertoires in COVID-19. Study-level background: The United States, Italy and Spain provided the acute and convalescent COVID-19 samples.

How the authors handled the data: From reference gene primer amplification, estimates of nucleated cell counts were derived. Clones were sequenced by immunoSEQ multiplex PCR, and TCRdb holds only the in-frame ones, with some missing. D and trimming come from the DNA, and the V and J calls and clone size come from that table. The table includes some 190,000 clones, 85% detected once. Germline loops: CDR1 SGHNT, CDR2 YYREEE (reference sequence). The CDR3 has 13 amino acids. Trimming pared 2 bases from V and 5 bases from J, leaving 10 bases between. This clone showed up just a few times. The source material was peripheral blood. This receptor was taken from a woman at least 80 years old with acute or convalescent COVID-19. The rearrangement joins TRBV5-4 to TRBJ1-1; D might be TRBD1 (5 bases). The CDR3 protein is CASSFGGGTEAFF. The DNA of the CDR3 is TGTGCCAGCAGCTTCGGGGGTGGGACTGAAGCTTTCTTT.